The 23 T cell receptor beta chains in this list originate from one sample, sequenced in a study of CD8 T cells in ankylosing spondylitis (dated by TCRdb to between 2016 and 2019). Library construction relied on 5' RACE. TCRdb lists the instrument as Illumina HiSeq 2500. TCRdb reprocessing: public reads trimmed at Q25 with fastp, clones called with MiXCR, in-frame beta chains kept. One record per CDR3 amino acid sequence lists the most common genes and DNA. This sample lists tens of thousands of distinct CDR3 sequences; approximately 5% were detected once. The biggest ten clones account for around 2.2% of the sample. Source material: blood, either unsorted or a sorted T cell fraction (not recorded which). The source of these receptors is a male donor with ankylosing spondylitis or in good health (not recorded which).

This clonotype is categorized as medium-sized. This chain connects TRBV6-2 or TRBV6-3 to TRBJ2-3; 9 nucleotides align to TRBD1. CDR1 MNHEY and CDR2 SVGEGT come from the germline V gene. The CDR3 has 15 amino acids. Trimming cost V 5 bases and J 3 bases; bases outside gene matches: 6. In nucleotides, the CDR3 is TGTGCCAGCAGTCAAGGACAGGGGAAAACAGATACGCAGTATTTT. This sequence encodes CASSQGQGKTDTQYF.

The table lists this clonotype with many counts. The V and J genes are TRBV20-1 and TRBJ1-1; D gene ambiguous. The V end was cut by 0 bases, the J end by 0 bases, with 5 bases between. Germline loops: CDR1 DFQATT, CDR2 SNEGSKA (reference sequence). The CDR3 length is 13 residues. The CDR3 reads CSARDGMNTEAFF. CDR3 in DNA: TGCAGTGCTAGAGATGGGATGAACACTGAAGCTTTCTTT.

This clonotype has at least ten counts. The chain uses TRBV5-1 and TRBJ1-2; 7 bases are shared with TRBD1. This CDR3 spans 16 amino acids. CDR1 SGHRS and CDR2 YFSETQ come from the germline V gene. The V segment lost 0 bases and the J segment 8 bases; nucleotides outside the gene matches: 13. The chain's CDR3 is CASSLAEVGGVIGYTF. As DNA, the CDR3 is TGCGCCAGCAGCTTGGCCGAGGTAGGGGGCGTGATAGGCTACACCTTC.

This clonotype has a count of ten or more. The CDR3 here is CASSLDGTSLNNEQFF. CDR3 coding DNA: TGTGCCAGCAGCTTAGATGGGACTAGCTTGAACAATGAGCAGTTCTTC. The chain recombines TRBV7-2 with TRBJ2-1; TRBD2 agrees at 9 bases. The CDR3 totals 16 residues. V lost 1 base, J lost 5 bases, and 6 bases stayed unmatched. The V gene's germline CDR1 is SGHTA and CDR2 FQGNSA.

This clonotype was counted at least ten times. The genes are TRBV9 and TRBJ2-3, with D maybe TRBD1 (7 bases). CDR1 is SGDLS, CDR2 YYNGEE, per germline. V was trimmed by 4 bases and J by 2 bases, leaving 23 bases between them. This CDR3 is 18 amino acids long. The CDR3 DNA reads TGTGCCAGCAGCCAGGGGGGAAATGCAGGGGCTACCACAGATACGCAGTATTTT. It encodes CASSQGGNAGATTDTQYF.

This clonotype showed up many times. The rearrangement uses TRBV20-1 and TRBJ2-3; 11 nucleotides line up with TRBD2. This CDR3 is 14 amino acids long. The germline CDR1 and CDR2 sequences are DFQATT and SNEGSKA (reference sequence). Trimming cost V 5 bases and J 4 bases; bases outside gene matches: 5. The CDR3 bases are TGCAGTGCTCTGACTAGCGGGGACCCAGATACGCAGTATTTT. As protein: CSALTSGDPDTQYF.

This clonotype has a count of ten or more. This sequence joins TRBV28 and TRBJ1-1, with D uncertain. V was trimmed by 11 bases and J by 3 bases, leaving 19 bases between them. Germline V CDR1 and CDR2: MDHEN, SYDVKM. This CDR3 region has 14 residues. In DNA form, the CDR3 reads TGTGCCTCTGTCCTTGACCCGAGGGACACTGAAGCTTTCTTT. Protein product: CASVLDPRDTEAFF.

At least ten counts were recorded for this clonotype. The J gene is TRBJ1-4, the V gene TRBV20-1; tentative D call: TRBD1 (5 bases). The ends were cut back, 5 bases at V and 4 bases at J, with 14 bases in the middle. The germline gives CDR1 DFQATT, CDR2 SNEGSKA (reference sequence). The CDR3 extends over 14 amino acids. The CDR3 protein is CSASNQGSNEKLFF. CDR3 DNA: TGCAGTGCTTCTAACCAGGGAAGTAATGAAAAACTGTTTTTT.

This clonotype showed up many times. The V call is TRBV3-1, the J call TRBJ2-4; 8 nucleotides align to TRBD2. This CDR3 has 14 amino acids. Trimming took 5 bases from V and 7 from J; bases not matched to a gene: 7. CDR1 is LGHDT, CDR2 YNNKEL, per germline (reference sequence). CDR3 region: CASSMRGAGNIQYF. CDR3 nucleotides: TGTGCCAGCAGCATGCGGGGGGCCGGGAACATTCAGTACTTC.

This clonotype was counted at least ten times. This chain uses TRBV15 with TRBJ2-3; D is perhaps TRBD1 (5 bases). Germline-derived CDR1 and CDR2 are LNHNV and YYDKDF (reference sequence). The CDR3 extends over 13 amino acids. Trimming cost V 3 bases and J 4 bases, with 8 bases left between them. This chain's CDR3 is CATSSRQPDTQYF. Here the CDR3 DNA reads TGTGCCACCAGCAGTAGACAGCCAGATACGCAGTATTTT.

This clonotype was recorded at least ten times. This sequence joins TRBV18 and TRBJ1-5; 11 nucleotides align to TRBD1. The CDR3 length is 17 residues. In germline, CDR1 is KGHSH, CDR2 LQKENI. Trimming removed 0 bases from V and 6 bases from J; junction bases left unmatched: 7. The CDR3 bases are TGTGCCAGCTCACCACCGTTAGGACAGGGGGCGGGTCAGCCCCAGCATTTT. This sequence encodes CASSPPLGQGAGQPQHF. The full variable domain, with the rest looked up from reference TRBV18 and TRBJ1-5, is NAGVMQNPRHLVRRRGQEARLRCSPMKGHSHVYWYRQLPEEGLKFMVYLQKENIIDESGMPKERFSAEFPKEGPSILRIQQVVRGDSAAYFCASSPPLGQGAGQPQHFGDGTRLSIL.

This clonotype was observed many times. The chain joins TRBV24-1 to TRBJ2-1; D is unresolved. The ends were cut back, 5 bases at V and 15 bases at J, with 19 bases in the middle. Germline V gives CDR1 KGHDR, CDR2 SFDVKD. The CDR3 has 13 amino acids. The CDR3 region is CATSAITGGVRFF. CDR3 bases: TGTGCCACCAGTGCTATAACGGGTGGAGTTCGGTTCTTC.

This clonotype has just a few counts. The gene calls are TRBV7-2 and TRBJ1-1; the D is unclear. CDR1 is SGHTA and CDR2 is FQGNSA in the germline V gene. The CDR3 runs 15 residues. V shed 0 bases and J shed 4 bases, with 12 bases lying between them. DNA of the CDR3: TGTGCCAGCAGCTTAGCGGGGTTGTGGGGCACTGAAGCTTTCTTT. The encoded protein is CASSLAGLWGTEAFF.

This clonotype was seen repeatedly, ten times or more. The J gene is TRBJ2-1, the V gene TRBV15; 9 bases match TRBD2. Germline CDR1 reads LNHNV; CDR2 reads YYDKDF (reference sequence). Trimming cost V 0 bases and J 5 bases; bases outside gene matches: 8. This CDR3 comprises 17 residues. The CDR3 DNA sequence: TGTGCCACCAGCAGAGATGCGAGCGGGGGGCGGAACAATGAGCAGTTCTTC. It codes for CATSRDASGGRNNEQFF.

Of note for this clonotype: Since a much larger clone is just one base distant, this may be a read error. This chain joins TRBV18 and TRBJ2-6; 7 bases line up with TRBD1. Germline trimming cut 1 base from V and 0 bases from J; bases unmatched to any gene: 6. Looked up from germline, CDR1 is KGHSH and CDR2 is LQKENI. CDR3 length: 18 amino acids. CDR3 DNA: TGTGCCAGCTCACCACTAACAGGGGACAACTCTGGGGCCAACGTCCTGACTTTC. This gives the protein CASSPLTGDNSGANVLTF.

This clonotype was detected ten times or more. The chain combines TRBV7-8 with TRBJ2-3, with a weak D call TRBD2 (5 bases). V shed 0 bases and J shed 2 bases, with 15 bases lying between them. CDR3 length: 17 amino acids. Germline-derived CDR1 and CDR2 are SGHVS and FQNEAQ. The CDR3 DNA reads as TGTGCCAGCAGCTTAGCGTGGTCACGGGAAGACACAGATACGCAGTATTTT. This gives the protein CASSLAWSREDTDTQYF.

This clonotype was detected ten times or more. The CDR3 loop is CSASGSKGALSQPQHF. CDR3 coding DNA: TGCAGTGCTAGTGGGTCTAAGGGGGCATTGAGTCAGCCCCAGCATTTT. This chain connects TRBV20-1 to TRBJ1-5, with 7 positions matching TRBD1. The germline V gene encodes CDR1 DFQATT and CDR2 SNEGSKA (reference sequence). The CDR3 is made up of 16 amino acids. The junction had 14 bases not matched to a gene; V was cut back by 3 bases and J by 6 bases.

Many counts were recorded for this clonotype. The CDR3 bases are TGTGCCACCAGCAGAGATGATAGTAAGGGTGCCCTTGAAAAACTGTTTTTT. It translates to CATSRDDSKGALEKLFF. The V gene is TRBV15, the J gene TRBJ1-4; D gene unclear. Germline assignment: CDR1 LNHNV and CDR2 YYDKDF (reference sequence). V was trimmed by 0 bases and J by 7 bases, leaving 18 bases between them. This CDR3 contains 17 residues.

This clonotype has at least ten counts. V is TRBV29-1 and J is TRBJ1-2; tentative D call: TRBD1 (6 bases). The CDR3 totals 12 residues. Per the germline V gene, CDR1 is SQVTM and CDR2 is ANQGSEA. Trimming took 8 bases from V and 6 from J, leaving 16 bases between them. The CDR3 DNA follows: TGCAGCTCAAGGGGGGGGGCTGATGGCTACACCTTC. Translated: CSSRGGADGYTF.

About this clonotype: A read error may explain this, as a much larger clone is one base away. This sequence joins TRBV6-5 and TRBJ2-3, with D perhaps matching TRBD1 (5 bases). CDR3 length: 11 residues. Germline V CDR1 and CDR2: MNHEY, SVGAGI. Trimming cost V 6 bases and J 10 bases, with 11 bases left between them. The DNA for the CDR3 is TGTGCCAGCAGCCGACAGAATGCGCAGTATTTT. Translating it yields CASSRQNAQYF.

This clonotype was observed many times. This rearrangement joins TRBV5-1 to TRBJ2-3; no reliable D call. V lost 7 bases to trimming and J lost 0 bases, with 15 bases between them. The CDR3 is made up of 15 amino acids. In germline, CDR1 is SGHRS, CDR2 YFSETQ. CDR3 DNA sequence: TGCGCCAGCTCCCCTTCCCCGGAAAGCACAGATACGCAGTATTTT. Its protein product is CASSPSPESTDTQYF.

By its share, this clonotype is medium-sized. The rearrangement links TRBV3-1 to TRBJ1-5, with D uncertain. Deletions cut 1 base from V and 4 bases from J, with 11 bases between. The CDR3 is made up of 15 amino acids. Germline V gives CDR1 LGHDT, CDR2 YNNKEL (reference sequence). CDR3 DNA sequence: TGTGCCAGCAGCCAAGGAAACGGCGGGAATCAGCCCCAGCATTTT. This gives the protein CASSQGNGGNQPQHF.

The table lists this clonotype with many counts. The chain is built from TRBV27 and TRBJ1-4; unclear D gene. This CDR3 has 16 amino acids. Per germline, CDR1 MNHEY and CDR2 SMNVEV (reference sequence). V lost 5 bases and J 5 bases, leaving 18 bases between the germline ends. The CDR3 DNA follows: TGTGCCAGCAGTCCGCATCACCCCCCGGCGAATGAAAAACTGTTTTTT. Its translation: CASSPHHPPANEKLFF.